The 30 T cell receptor beta chains given below trace back to one sample, sequenced in a study of T cell repertoires in cytomegalovirus infection. TCRdb independently ran MiXCR on the reads; one entry per CDR3 protein. The table lists about 740,000 distinct CDR3 sequences, less than 40% of them singletons. The source material was PBMCs. Receptors were obtained from a human donor in good health (CMV status not recorded). Some clones in this sample may be carry-over from other donors' samples.

This clonotype turned up a few times. The chain employs TRBV12-3 or TRBV12-4 and TRBJ2-5; either TRBD1 or TRBD2 may supply D (5 bases each). CDR3 length: 14 residues. Trimming shortened V by 5 bases and J by 0 bases, and 10 bases separated the two germline ends. The CDR3 spells CASSPEGYQETQYF. The CDR3 nucleotides are TGTGCCAGCAGTCCCGAGGGGTACCAAGAGACCCAGTACTTC.

The rearrangement joins TRBV28 to TRBJ2-5, with D hard to call. Trimming took off 6 bases at V and 0 bases at J, with 8 bases between the two ends. Germline assignment: CDR1 MDHEN and CDR2 SYDVKM. The CDR3 loop spans 13 amino acids. The CDR3 here is CASRESNQETQYF. The CDR3 nucleotides read TGTGCCAGCAGGGAATCAAACCAAGAGACCCAGTACTTC.

The chain links TRBV27 to TRBJ1-4, with TRBD1 identical over 8 bases. With 5 bases clipped from V and 7 bases from J, the junction kept 6 bases outside the gene matches. The germline V gene has CDR1 MNHEY and CDR2 SMNVEV (reference sequence). The CDR3 has 14 residues. The CDR3 region has the DNA TGTGCCAGCAGTAAGGGAACAGGGGGTGAAAAACTGTTTTTT. Its protein is CASSKGTGGEKLFF. Supplemented by reference TRBV27 and TRBJ1-4, the full variable domain reads EAQVTQNPRYLITVTGKKLTVTCSQNMNHEYMSWYRQDPGLGLRQIYYSMNVEVTDKGDVPEGYKVSRKEKRNFPLILESPSPNQTSLYFCASSKGTGGEKLFFGSGTQLSVL.

A word on this clonotype: This could be a read error, since a much larger clone is one nucleotide away. This chain uses TRBV7-9 with TRBJ1-5; D not certain. CDR3 length equals 13 residues. V lost 8 bases, J lost 3 bases, and 11 bases lay in between. Germline V gene lookup returns CDR1 SEHNR and CDR2 FQNEAQ (reference sequence). CDR3 region: CASCVTTNQPQHF. The CDR3 DNA is TGTGCCAGCTGCGTGACCACCAATCAGCCCCAGCATTTT.

Only a few counts were recorded for this clonotype. The V and J genes are TRBV6-6 and TRBJ2-3; D call uncertain. V was trimmed by 8 bases and J by 2 bases, leaving 11 bases between them. CDR1 and CDR2 (germline): MNHNY, SVGAGI (reference sequence). The CDR3 sequence is 13 residues long. The CDR3 DNA is TGTGCCAGCCGGCGGTTTACCACAGATACGCAGTATTTT. Its protein is CASRRFTTDTQYF.

The CDR3 loop reads CASSFGTGGVDEQFF. CDR3 DNA sequence: TGTGCCAGCAGTTTCGGGACAGGGGGGGTCGATGAGCAGTTCTTC. The chain carries TRBV28 and TRBJ2-1; the match to TRBD1 covers 11 bases. J gave up 8 bases and V 3 bases, and 6 bases lay outside the gene matches. Per the germline V gene, CDR1 is MDHEN and CDR2 is SYDVKM. The CDR3 loop spans 15 amino acids.

This chain uses TRBV7-9 with TRBJ1-1; D call uncertain. The CDR3 totals 14 residues. The V end was cut by 3 bases, the J end by 2 bases, with 10 bases between. The germline V gene has CDR1 SEHNR and CDR2 FQNEAQ (reference sequence). CDR3 sequence (DNA): TGTGCCAGCAGCTTCAAACCTCTAAACACTGAAGCTTTCTTT. Translation gives CASSFKPLNTEAFF.

The chain links TRBV12-3 or TRBV12-4 to TRBJ1-1; D not certain. CDR3 size: 12 residues. The V end lost 6 bases, the J end lost 6 bases, and 11 bases lay between the germline ends. The CDR3 coding sequence is TGTGCCAGCAGCTCCGGTTTCTCTGAAGCTTTCTTT. Protein sequence: CASSSGFSEAFF.

The chain has TRBV10-3 and TRBJ1-2; TRBD1 is a possible D gene (6 bases). V lost 0 bases, J lost 0 bases, and 11 bases lay in between. The CDR3 loop spans 16 amino acids. Germline V gene lookup returns CDR1 ENHRY and CDR2 SYGVKD. The CDR3 is CAISESQGRANYGYTF. The CDR3 DNA sequence: TGTGCCATCAGTGAGTCGCAGGGGCGAGCTAACTATGGCTACACCTTC.

This clonotype was seen ten or more times. The chain joins TRBV7-8 to TRBJ1-2, with D tentatively TRBD1 (5 bases). V lost 1 base and J 8 bases, leaving 11 bases between the germline ends. Per germline, CDR1 SGHVS and CDR2 FQNEAQ. The CDR3 has 13 residues. CDR3 in amino acids: CASSLGGRQGYTF. The CDR3, as DNA: TGTGCCAGCAGCTTAGGGGGCAGACAGGGCTACACCTTC. Full variable domain (rest looked up from reference TRBV7-8 and TRBJ1-2): GAGVSQSPRYKVAKRGQDVALRCDPISGHVSLFWYQQALGQGPEFLTYFQNEAQLDKSGLPSDRFFAERPEGSVSTLKIQRTQQEDSAVYLCASSLGGRQGYTFGSGTRLTVV.

This clonotype was observed many times. The chain uses TRBV10-3 and TRBJ1-1, with 10 bases matching TRBD1. Germline-derived CDR1 and CDR2 are ENHRY and SYGVKD. CDR3 length: 13 amino acids. V shed 5 bases and J 5 bases; nucleotides not matched to a gene: 2. CDR3 sequence (DNA): TGTGCCATCAGTCGGGACAGGGGAACTGAAGCTTTCTTT. This encodes CAISRDRGTEAFF.

A few counts support this clonotype. The V and J genes are TRBV20-1 and TRBJ2-7; 14 positions agree with TRBD2. This CDR3 is built from 16 residues. Germline assignment: CDR1 DFQATT and CDR2 SNEGSKA (reference sequence). V trimming: 3 bases; J trimming: 3 bases; junction bases outside the gene matches: 7. The CDR3 DNA is TGCAGTGCTAGCAGACTAGCGGGAGGGAATCTCTACGAGCAGTACTTC. It codes for CSASRLAGGNLYEQYF.

This chain joins TRBV19 and TRBJ2-1; D is unresolved. CDR3 length: 16 residues. Trimming removed 7 bases at V and 7 bases at J, with 23 bases between. CDR1 is LNHDA and CDR2 is SQIVND in the germline V gene (reference sequence). The CDR3 loop reads CASTPGRLAKPNEQFF. The CDR3 DNA sequence: TGTGCCAGTACCCCGGGTCGGCTCGCTAAACCGAATGAGCAGTTCTTC.

The V and J genes are TRBV5-1 and TRBJ1-1; a weak D match, TRBD1 (5 bases). This CDR3 is built from 15 residues. Germline assignment: CDR1 SGHRS and CDR2 YFSETQ. With 2 bases removed from V and 1 base from J, the gap between germline ends came to 12 bases. The CDR3 loop is CASSFFRQTNTEAFF. Here the CDR3 DNA reads TGCGCCAGCAGCTTTTTCCGACAGACGAACACTGAAGCTTTCTTT.

This chain uses TRBV27 with TRBJ2-5, with a weak D call TRBD1 (5 bases). The V end was cut by 5 bases, the J end by 3 bases, with 10 bases between. Germline V gene sequence: CDR1 MNHEY, CDR2 SMNVEV (reference sequence). The CDR3 covers 13 residues. The CDR3 region has the DNA TGTGCCAGCAGTATTAACAGGAAAGAGACCCAGTACTTC. Protein: CASSINRKETQYF.

This clonotype was counted a few times. V usage is TRBV7-6 and J usage is TRBJ1-6, with TRBD1 as a possible D gene (6 bases). The CDR3 totals 14 residues. CDR1 is SGHVS and CDR2 is FNYEAQ in the germline V gene. V shed 6 bases and J shed 7 bases, with 13 bases lying between them. CDR3 sequence: CASSFPGENSPLHF. CDR3 sequence (DNA): TGTGCCAGCAGTTTTCCAGGGGAAAATTCACCCCTCCACTTT.

This clonotype came up a few times. This chain joins TRBV4-1 and TRBJ2-2; 8 bases map to TRBD2. V gave up 1 base and J gave up 0 bases; unmatched junction bases: 1. The germline CDR1 and CDR2 sequences are MGHRA and YSYEKL. There are 16 residues in the CDR3. The chain's CDR3 is CASSQVLAANTGELFF. As DNA, the CDR3 is TGCGCCAGCAGCCAAGTACTAGCGGCGAACACCGGGGAGCTGTTTTTT.

This clonotype has only a few counts. The V gene is TRBV7-9, the J gene TRBJ2-3; TRBD1 matches 8 bases. V lost 7 bases and J lost 6; bases outside the gene matches: 12. Germline V gene data show CDR1 as SEHNR and CDR2 as FQNEAQ (reference sequence). CDR3 size: 15 residues. CDR3 sequence (DNA): TGTGCCAGCAAGGGACAGGCGAATCCGGTGGATACGCAGTATTTT. Amino acids: CASKGQANPVDTQYF.

This chain links TRBV27 with TRBJ1-4; 7 positions agree with TRBD1. The germline CDR1 and CDR2 sequences are MNHEY and SMNVEV (reference sequence). V lost 5 bases, J lost 0 bases, and 12 bases stayed unmatched. The CDR3 runs to 18 residues. In nucleotides, the CDR3 is TGTGCCAGCAGTCCCCAGGGGGGAGTCACGGCAACTAATGAAAAACTGTTTTTT. It codes for CASSPQGGVTATNEKLFF.

This clonotype was seen more than once but under ten times. The V call is TRBV4-2, the J call TRBJ2-7, with 10 bases lining up with TRBD1. This CDR3 comprises 15 residues. With 3 bases clipped from V and 7 bases from J, the junction kept 9 bases outside the gene matches. In germline, CDR1 is LGHNA, CDR2 YNFKEQ. DNA of the CDR3: TGTGCCAGCAGCCACCGGGACAGGGGTTTGAGGGAGCAGTACTTC. Its protein is CASSHRDRGLREQYF.

This clonotype appeared many times. V is TRBV7-9 and J is TRBJ2-7, with TRBD1 matching over 7 bases. The CDR3 is made up of 14 amino acids. Germline V CDR1 and CDR2: SEHNR, FQNEAQ (reference sequence). The ends lost 5 bases at V and 0 bases at J; junction bases unmatched: 4. The CDR3 DNA follows: TGTGCCAGCAGCCCGGGACAGTACTCCTACGAGCAGTACTTC. It translates to CASSPGQYSYEQYF. The full variable domain, completed using reference TRBV7-9 and TRBJ2-7, is DTGVSQNPRHKITKRGQNVTFRCDPISEHNRLYWYRQTLGQGPEFLTYFQNEAQLEKSRLLSDRFSAERPKGSFSTLEIQRTEQGDSAMYLCASSPGQYSYEQYFGPGTRLTVT.

V and J are TRBV27 and TRBJ2-2; no definite D call. This CDR3 is 12 amino acids long. Germline V gene data show CDR1 as MNHEY and CDR2 as SMNVEV (reference sequence). V shed 5 bases and J shed 6 bases, with 7 bases lying between them. The DNA for the CDR3 is TGTGCCAGCAGTAGACACCCCGGGGAGCTGTTTTTT. Translated: CASSRHPGELFF.

V is TRBV7-6 and J is TRBJ2-1, with D hard to call. The germline V and J ends were trimmed by 0 bases and 0 bases, with 12 bases remaining between them. The CDR3 is 17 amino acids. CDR1 is SGHVS, CDR2 FNYEAQ, per germline. In nucleotides, the CDR3 is TGTGCCAGCAGCTTAGCGACGCAGGTCAGCTCCTACAATGAGCAGTTCTTC. Encoded protein: CASSLATQVSSYNEQFF.

This clonotype appeared once. The CDR3 does not end in the conserved phenylalanine or tryptophan, so this is likely a read error. The chain joins TRBV7-9 to TRBJ1-2; TRBD1 matches at 9 bases. Trimming took 7 bases from V and 6 from J; bases not matched to a gene: 9. The CDR3 consists of 14 residues. Germline CDR1 SEHNR, CDR2 FQNEAQ (reference sequence). The CDR3 reads CASTRDRVGHGYTC. In DNA, the CDR3 is TGTGCCAGCACGAGGGACAGGGTCGGACATGGCTACACCTGC.

This clonotype was seen a handful of times. V is TRBV28 and J is TRBJ1-4; 7 bases line up with TRBD1. J was trimmed by 1 base and V by 7 bases; bases with no gene match: 6. Germline assignment: CDR1 MDHEN and CDR2 SYDVKM. The CDR3 extends over 15 amino acids. DNA of the CDR3: TGTGCCAGCAAAGAGGGGGCGTTAACTAATGAAAAACTGTTTTTT. Encoded protein: CASKEGALTNEKLFF.

The chain couples TRBV19 to TRBJ2-1, with D unclear. The CDR3 totals 11 residues. V lost 7 bases and J 3 bases, leaving 4 bases between the germline ends. Germline V gene sequence: CDR1 LNHDA, CDR2 SQIVND (reference sequence). CDR3 in DNA: TGTGCCAGTATGCACTACAATGAGCAGTTCTTC. Translating gives CASMHYNEQFF.

CDR3 DNA sequence: TGTGCCATCAGCCAGCGCTACGAGCAGTACTTC. Protein: CAISQRYEQYF. The chain links TRBV10-3 to TRBJ2-7; D uncertain. The CDR3 has 11 residues. Per the germline V gene, CDR1 is ENHRY and CDR2 is SYGVKD. Trimming removed 6 bases at V and 3 bases at J, with 6 bases between.

This clonotype was observed a handful of times. The genes are TRBV7-9 and TRBJ2-2; D could derive from TRBD1 or TRBD2 (5 bases each). The CDR3 is made up of 15 amino acids. Germline V gene lookup returns CDR1 SEHNR and CDR2 FQNEAQ (reference sequence). Trimming removed 3 bases from V and 1 base from J, with 9 bases in between. This chain's CDR3 is CASSFSRGNTGELFF. The CDR3 nucleotides read TGTGCCAGCAGCTTTTCGAGGGGGAACACCGGGGAGCTGTTTTTT. Using reference TRBV7-9 and TRBJ2-2 for the parts outside the CDR3, the full variable domain is DTGVSQNPRHKITKRGQNVTFRCDPISEHNRLYWYRQTLGQGPEFLTYFQNEAQLEKSRLLSDRFSAERPKGSFSTLEIQRTEQGDSAMYLCASSFSRGNTGELFFGEGSRLTVL.

The chain links TRBV12-3 or TRBV12-4 to TRBJ2-3, with D hard to call. CDR3 length: 12 residues. With 3 bases removed from V and 2 bases from J, the gap between germline ends came to 3 bases. Here the CDR3 DNA reads TGTGCCAGCAGTTTTCCCACAGATACGCAGTATTTT. It codes for CASSFPTDTQYF.

A note on this clonotype: This may come from a read error, since a much larger clone is one base off. The chain joins TRBV7-2 to TRBJ2-1; possibly TRBD1 or TRBD2 for D (5 bases each). The germline V gene has CDR1 SGHTA and CDR2 FQGNSA. Trimming shortened V by 5 bases and J by 5 bases, and 16 bases separated the two germline ends. The CDR3 length is 15 residues. The CDR3 loop is CASSQRSGRDNEQFF. CDR3 nucleotide sequence: TGTGCCAGCAGCCAAAGATCGGGGCGGGACAATGAGCAGTTCTTC.